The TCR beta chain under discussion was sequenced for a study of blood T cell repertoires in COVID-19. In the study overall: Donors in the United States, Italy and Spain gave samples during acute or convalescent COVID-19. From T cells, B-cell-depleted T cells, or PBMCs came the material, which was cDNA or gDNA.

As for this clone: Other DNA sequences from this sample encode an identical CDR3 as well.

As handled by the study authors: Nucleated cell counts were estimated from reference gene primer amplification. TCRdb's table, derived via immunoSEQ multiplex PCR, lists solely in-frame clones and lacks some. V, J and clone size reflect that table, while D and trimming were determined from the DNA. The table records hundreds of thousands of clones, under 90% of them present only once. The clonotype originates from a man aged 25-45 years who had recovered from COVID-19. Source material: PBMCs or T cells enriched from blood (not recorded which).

The CDR3 spells CASSVGQGYGYTF. CDR3 coding DNA: TGTGCCAGCAGCGTCGGACAGGGGTATGGCTACACCTTC. The genes are TRBV9 and TRBJ1-2, with TRBD1 identical over 9 bases. Germline V gives CDR1 SGDLS, CDR2 YYNGEE. The V and J ends lost 2 bases and 5 bases, in that order; junction bases with no gene match: 1. The CDR3 is 13 residues long.